Each of the 20 T cell receptor beta chains below was sequenced from the same sample in a study of patients and donors after allogeneic stem cell transplantation. Each CDR3 protein is one row after TCRdb ran MiXCR on the RT-PCR reads. This sample has under 200,000 distinct CDR3 sequences, with over 25% found just once. Sequenced: blood, either unsorted or a sorted T cell fraction (not recorded which). The receptors originated from a human donor who was either an allogeneic HSCT recipient or a stem cell or donor lymphocyte infusion donor (not recorded which). It is not recorded whose cells these are; they may come from a transplant donor.

This clonotype appeared a few times. This chain joins TRBV6-5 and TRBJ2-3, with TRBD2 matching over 7 bases. The junction had 6 bases not matched to a gene; V was cut back by 0 bases and J by 6 bases. CDR3 length: 15 residues. The germline CDR1 and CDR2 sequences are MNHEY and SVGAGI. The CDR3 spells CASSYSGRVWDTQYF. In nucleotides, the CDR3 is TGTGCCAGCAGTTACTCGGGGAGGGTCTGGGATACGCAGTATTTT.

The J gene is TRBJ2-1, the V gene TRBV5-1; 8 bases fit TRBD1. The CDR3 is made up of 15 amino acids. Trimming at V came to 0 bases and at J to 3 bases, leaving 2 bases not matched to a gene. Per the germline V gene, CDR1 is SGHRS and CDR2 is YFSETQ. Here the CDR3 reads CASSLAGTGYNEQFF. In nucleotides, the CDR3 is TGCGCCAGCAGCTTGGCGGGGACAGGCTACAATGAGCAGTTCTTC.

This clonotype was counted a few times. The rearrangement links TRBV29-1 to TRBJ2-1, with 11 bases lining up with TRBD2. V dropped 7 bases and J dropped 0; count of bases not matched to a gene: 5. CDR3 size: 15 residues. Germline loops: CDR1 SQVTM, CDR2 ANQGSEA. CDR3 region: CSARLAGSSYNEQFF. CDR3 nucleotides: TGCAGCGCGCGACTAGCGGGGAGCTCCTACAATGAGCAGTTCTTC.

The chain couples TRBV6-5 to TRBJ2-7; D is undetermined. Trimming pared 2 bases from V and 1 base from J, leaving 9 bases between. The CDR3 is 14 amino acids. Germline assignment: CDR1 MNHEY and CDR2 SVGAGI. The DNA of the CDR3 is TGTGCCAGCAGTTACGTGTACGGGTCCTACGAGCAGTACTTC. It yields the protein CASSYVYGSYEQYF.

This clonotype was counted ten times or more. The rearrangement joins TRBV28 to TRBJ1-4; D is ambiguous. The CDR3 is 14 amino acids. Germline V gene sequence: CDR1 MDHEN, CDR2 SYDVKM. The V gene lost 1 base and the J gene lost 3 bases, with 6 bases spanning the gap. CDR3: CASSLLPSNEKLFF. The CDR3 bases are TGTGCCAGCAGTTTATTGCCCTCTAATGAAAAACTGTTTTTT.

The chain recombines TRBV11-2 with TRBJ2-1, with 8 bases fitting TRBD1. The CDR3 spans 15 residues. V was clipped by 2 bases and J by 4 bases; unmatched bases: 4. The V gene's germline CDR1 is SGHAT and CDR2 FQNNGV. The CDR3 sequence is CASSLSQGAYNEQFF. The CDR3 nucleotides read TGTGCCAGCAGCTTAAGCCAGGGGGCTTACAATGAGCAGTTCTTC.

This clonotype has a handful of counts. The chain recombines TRBV6-5 with TRBJ2-1, with D maybe TRBD2 (5 bases). Germline loops: CDR1 MNHEY, CDR2 SVGAGI. The germline V and J ends were trimmed by 6 bases and 1 base, with 10 bases remaining between them. The CDR3 is 14 amino acids. CDR3 nucleotide sequence: TGTGCCAGCAGGACGGAGGATTCCTACAATGAGCAGTTCTTC. It is translated as CASRTEDSYNEQFF.

This clonotype was observed a few times. In DNA, the CDR3 is TGTGCCAGCAGTCCATTGGGACCAATCGCTACTGGAAACACCATATATTTT. Translated, it gives CASSPLGPIATGNTIYF. This chain links TRBV27 with TRBJ1-3; weak D call: TRBD1 (5 bases). The CDR3 extends over 17 amino acids. V lost 5 bases and J lost 2, with 19 bases in between. Germline V lookup: CDR1 MNHEY, CDR2 SMNVEV (reference sequence).

The genes are TRBV29-1 and TRBJ2-5; a weak D match, TRBD2 (5 bases). Per the germline V gene, CDR1 is SQVTM and CDR2 is ANQGSEA. Trimming removed 8 bases at V and 5 bases at J, with 15 bases between. CDR3 length: 12 residues. The CDR3 loop is CSSRRWEETQYF. CDR3 DNA sequence: TGCAGCTCGAGACGGTGGGAGGAGACCCAGTACTTC.

The chain combines TRBV3-1 with TRBJ2-7, with 16 positions matching TRBD2. The CDR3 has 17 amino acids. In germline, CDR1 is LGHDT, CDR2 YNNKEL (reference sequence). V lost 0 bases and J lost 4; bases outside the gene matches: 3. The CDR3 DNA reads as TGTGCCAGCAGCCAAGACGGGACTAGCGGGAGGGCTTACGAGCAGTACTTC. This sequence encodes CASSQDGTSGRAYEQYF.

The chain carries TRBV7-6 and TRBJ1-2; no definite D call. The CDR3 has 13 residues. The V and J ends lost 3 bases and 4 bases respectively, with 9 bases between them. The germline V gene has CDR1 SGHVS and CDR2 FNYEAQ. Written as DNA, the CDR3 is TGTGCCAGCAGCTTTAATGAGGGCTATGGCTACACCTTC. Translated, it gives CASSFNEGYGYTF.

This clonotype turned up a few times. This chain links TRBV4-1 with TRBJ2-5; TRBD2 matches 9 bases. Losses at the gene ends were 1 base for V and 4 bases for J; bases not matched to a gene: 4. Germline V gene sequence: CDR1 MGHRA, CDR2 YSYEKL. The CDR3 sequence is 15 residues long. The CDR3 loop reads CASSQGGLARETQYF. In nucleotides, the CDR3 is TGCGCCAGCAGCCAAGGGGGACTAGCCAGAGAGACCCAGTACTTC.

This clonotype was counted between two and nine times. V usage is TRBV20-1 and J usage is TRBJ2-2; possible D gene TRBD2, 5 bases. The V and J ends lost 5 bases and 2 bases respectively, with 15 bases between them. The CDR3 extends over 15 amino acids. Germline CDR1 and CDR2: DFQATT and SNEGSKA (reference sequence). The CDR3 spells CSAGSAGVNTGELFF. For the CDR3, the DNA is TGCAGTGCTGGAAGTGCCGGGGTAAACACCGGGGAGCTGTTTTTT.

This chain joins TRBV5-1 and TRBJ1-3, with 11 bases fitting TRBD1. The V gene's germline CDR1 is SGHRS and CDR2 YFSETQ. The CDR3 runs 17 residues. V dropped 4 bases and J dropped 1; count of bases not matched to a gene: 7. This chain's CDR3 is CASSRSGQGASGNTIYF. The CDR3 DNA reads TGCGCCAGCAGCCGATCCGGACAGGGGGCTTCTGGAAACACCATATATTTT.

The gene calls are TRBV20-1 and TRBJ2-4; D gene ambiguous. Trimming shortened V by 6 bases and J by 4 bases, and 16 bases separated the two germline ends. Germline V gene data show CDR1 as DFQATT and CDR2 as SNEGSKA (reference sequence). The CDR3 covers 14 residues. CDR3 in amino acids: CSAGREYPKNIQYF. The CDR3, as DNA: TGCAGTGCGGGTAGGGAATATCCTAAAAACATTCAGTACTTC.

The rearrangement joins TRBV5-1 to TRBJ1-2; 9 positions match TRBD1. The CDR3 is made up of 17 amino acids. Germline trimming cut 1 base from V and 6 bases from J; bases unmatched to any gene: 13. CDR1 and CDR2 (germline): SGHRS, YFSETQ. In DNA, the CDR3 is TGCGCCAGCAGCTTGCCGGGGACAGGGAGGAGTAAGGATGGCTACACCTTC. Translating gives CASSLPGTGRSKDGYTF.

J is TRBJ2-5 and V is TRBV5-1, with a possible D match to TRBD1 (6 bases). The V end was cut by 7 bases, the J end by 5 bases, with 18 bases between. The germline CDR1 and CDR2 sequences are SGHRS and YFSETQ. The CDR3 is 14 amino acids. Here the CDR3 DNA reads TGCGCCAGCCAACTACAGGGAAGGTCCGAGACCCAGTACTTC. Its translation: CASQLQGRSETQYF.

This clonotype was picked up a small number of times. The V and J genes are TRBV29-1 and TRBJ2-4; D call uncertain. V was clipped by 5 bases and J by 0 bases, with 8 bases between them. The CDR3 contains 13 residues. Germline V gene sequence: CDR1 SQVTM, CDR2 ANQGSEA. The CDR3 spells CSVQAIAKNIQYF. CDR3 DNA sequence: TGCAGCGTTCAGGCGATAGCCAAAAACATTCAGTACTTC.

The chain is built from TRBV5-6 and TRBJ2-7, with a possible D match to TRBD2 (6 bases). V lost 4 bases to trimming and J lost 6 bases, with 26 bases between them. This CDR3 has 17 residues. CDR1 is SGHDT, CDR2 YYEEEE, per germline. CDR3 in amino acids: CASSVGLTTLIGGEQYF. In DNA, the CDR3 is TGTGCCAGCAGCGTGGGACTTACGACCCTCATCGGTGGCGAGCAGTACTTC.

The count of this clonotype is one. This chain joins TRBV24-1 and TRBJ2-1; D not certain. The length of the CDR3 is 11 residues. Germline V gives CDR1 KGHDR, CDR2 SFDVKD. V lost 4 bases and J 10 bases, leaving 7 bases between the germline ends. The CDR3 spells CATSDYREQFF. DNA of the CDR3: TGTGCCACCAGTGACTACCGAGAGCAGTTCTTC.